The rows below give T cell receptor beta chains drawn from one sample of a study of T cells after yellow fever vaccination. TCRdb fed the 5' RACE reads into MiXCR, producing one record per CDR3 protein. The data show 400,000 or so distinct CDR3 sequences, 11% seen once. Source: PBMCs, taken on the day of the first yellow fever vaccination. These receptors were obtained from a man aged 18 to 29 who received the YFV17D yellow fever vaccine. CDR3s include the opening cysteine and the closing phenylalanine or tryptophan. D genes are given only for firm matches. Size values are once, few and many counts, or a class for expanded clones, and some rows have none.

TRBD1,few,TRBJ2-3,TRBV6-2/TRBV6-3,CASGRWTGPPDTQYF,TGTGCCAGCGGCCGATGGACAGGGCCCCCAGATACGCAGTATTTT
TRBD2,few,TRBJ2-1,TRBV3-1,CASSQQGLAGYEQFF,TGTGCCAGCAGCCAGCAGGGACTAGCGGGATATGAGCAGTTCTTC
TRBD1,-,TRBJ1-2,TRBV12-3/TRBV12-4,CASSADRGRSYGYTF,TGTGCCAGCAGTGCCGACAGGGGAAGGAGCTATGGCTACACCTTC
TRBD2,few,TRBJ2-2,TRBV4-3,CASSQVRGGGYTGELFF,TGCGCCAGCAGCCAGGTCCGGGGGGGCGGGTACACCGGGGAGCTGTTTTTT
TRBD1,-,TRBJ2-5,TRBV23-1,CASRDRDRGRETQYF,TGCGCCAGCAGGGACCGGGACAGGGGGCGAGAGACCCAGTACTTC
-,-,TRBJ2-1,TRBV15,CATSSSTGTRTYNEQFF,TGTGCCACCAGCAGTTCGACCGGGACACGTACCTACAATGAGCAGTTCTTC
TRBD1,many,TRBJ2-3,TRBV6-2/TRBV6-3,CASSYGDRDTDTQYF,TGTGCCAGCAGTTACGGAGACAGGGATACAGATACGCAGTATTTT
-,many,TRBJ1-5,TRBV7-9,CASSLSLDNNQPQHF,TGTGCCAGCAGCTTAAGTTTGGACAACAATCAGCCCCAGCATTTT
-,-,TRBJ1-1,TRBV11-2,CASSSPGGGTEAFF,TGTGCCAGCAGCTCCCCGGGGGGAGGGACTGAAGCTTTCTTT
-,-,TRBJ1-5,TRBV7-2,CASSSGQLLNQPQHF,TGTGCCAGCAGCTCCGGACAGCTCCTCAATCAGCCCCAGCATTTT
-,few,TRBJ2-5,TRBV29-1,CSVHGIIQRETQYF,TGCAGCGTCCACGGTATAATACAGCGGGAGACCCAGTACTTC
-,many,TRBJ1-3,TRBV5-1,CASSPDRQGDSGNTIYF,TGCGCCAGCAGCCCCGACCGACAAGGCGACTCTGGAAACACCATATATTTT
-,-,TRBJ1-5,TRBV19,CASSISQEDRQPQHF,TGTGCCAGTAGTATATCTCAGGAGGACCGGCAGCCCCAGCATTTT
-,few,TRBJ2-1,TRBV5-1,CASSLEGQPYNEQFF,TGCGCCAGCAGCTTGGAAGGACAGCCCTACAATGAGCAGTTCTTC
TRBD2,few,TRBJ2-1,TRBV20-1,CSALSLAGGYNEQFF,TGCAGTGCTCTTAGCCTAGCGGGGGGGTACAATGAGCAGTTCTTC
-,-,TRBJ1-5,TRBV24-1,CATSGGGQGTHQPQHF,TGTGCCACCAGTGGGGGGGGGCAGGGGACTCATCAGCCCCAGCATTTT
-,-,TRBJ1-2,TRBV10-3,CAISGDGGAYGYTF,TGTGCCATCAGTGGGGACGGTGGGGCCTATGGCTACACCTTC
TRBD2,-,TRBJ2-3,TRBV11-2,CASSFLAGSTDTQYF,TGTGCCAGCAGCTTTTTAGCGGGGAGCACAGATACGCAGTATTTT
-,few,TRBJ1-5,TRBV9,CASSVAGSGNQPQHF,TGTGCCAGCAGCGTAGCCGGGAGCGGCAATCAGCCCCAGCATTTT
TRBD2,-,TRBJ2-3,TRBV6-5,CASSSRGLAGRSSTDTQYF,TGTGCCAGCAGTTCCCGGGGACTAGCGGGACGCTCTAGCACAGATACGCAGTATTTT
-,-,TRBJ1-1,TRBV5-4,CASSRRINANTEAFF,TGTGCCAGCAGCCGGAGGATAAACGCGAACACTGAAGCTTTCTTT
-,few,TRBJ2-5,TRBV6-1,CASSRQFLTETQYF,TGTGCCAGCAGCCGACAGTTCCTGACGGAGACCCAGTACTTC
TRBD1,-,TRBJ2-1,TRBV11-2,CASSLRGPQITSYNEQFF,TGTGCCAGCAGCTTAAGGGGGCCCCAGATCACCTCCTACAATGAGCAGTTCTTC
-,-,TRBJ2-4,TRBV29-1,CSVVPLAKNIPYF,TGCAGCGTAGTCCCACTAGCCAAAAACATTCCGTACTTC
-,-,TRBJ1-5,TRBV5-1,CASSPDGGNNQPQHF,TGCGCCAGCAGCCCCGATGGCGGGAACAATCAGCCCCAGCATTTT
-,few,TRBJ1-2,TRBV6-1,CASSPDRLNYGYTF,TGTGCCAGCAGTCCTGACAGGCTTAACTATGGCTACACCTTC
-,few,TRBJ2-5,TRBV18,CASQSGGEETQYF,TGTGCCAGCCAATCCGGAGGGGAAGAGACCCAGTACTTC
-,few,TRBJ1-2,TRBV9,CASSAGVGYGYTF,TGTGCCAGCAGCGCCGGGGTAGGCTATGGCTACACCTTC
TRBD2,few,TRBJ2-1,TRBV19,CASMGLAGTYNEQFF,TGTGCCAGTATGGGACTAGCGGGGACCTACAATGAGCAGTTCTTC
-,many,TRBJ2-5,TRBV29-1,CSVNSNTQYF,TGCAGCGTTAACTCCAACACCCAGTACTTC
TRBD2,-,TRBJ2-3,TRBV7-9,CASSLNSGRGADTQYF,TGTGCCAGCAGCTTAAATAGCGGGCGAGGGGCAGATACGCAGTATTTT
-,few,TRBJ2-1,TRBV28,CASTPADFGYNEQFF,TGTGCCAGCACCCCCGCGGACTTTGGCTACAATGAGCAGTTCTTC
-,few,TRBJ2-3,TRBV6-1,CASSPRDSTIFDTQYF,TGTGCCAGCAGTCCCCGGGACTCGACGATCTTCGATACGCAGTATTTT